The clone carrying this T cell receptor beta chain was seen more than once but under ten times. The data were obtained in a study of blood T cells in healthy people across ages. The CDR3 runs to 13 residues. Germline V gives CDR1 SQVTM, CDR2 ANQGSEA. J was trimmed by 3 bases and V by 6 bases; bases with no gene match: 4. Then a second PCR, running roughly 7 to 11 cycles, was carried out with a sample-barcoded 5' primer and a J-beta primer mix. TCRdb fed the 5' RACE reads into MiXCR, producing one record per CDR3 protein. The sample contains around 970,000 distinct CDR3 sequences, roughly half of which appear only once.

Sequencing used blood. This receptor was obtained from an older woman in good health. The rearrangement joins TRBV29-1 to TRBJ2-7; the match to TRBD2 covers 11 bases. This CDR3 is CSVGTSGHYEQYF. In DNA form, the CDR3 reads TGCAGCGTCGGGACTAGCGGACACTACGAGCAGTACTTC.